This TCR beta chain was found in a study of CD8+ T cells in alopecia areata. It was cDNA, reverse transcribed from extracted RNA, that served as the sequencing template. Method: immunoSEQ multiplex PCR; TCRdb's copy keeps in-frame clones and lacks some. This sample has 110,000 to 150,000 clones; about 51% occur once, and the top ten carry roughly 0.99%. Per the germline V gene, CDR1 is SGHDT and CDR2 is YYEEEE. This CDR3 region has 14 residues. V was pared by 6 bases and J by 3 bases, with 16 bases between. In alopecia areata patients, both lesional scalp punch biopsies and peripheral blood were collected. This clone was detected a few times.

The TCR was taken from a human donor with alopecia areata. Source: CD4+ T cells sorted from blood, taken at week 0. This chain uses TRBV5-6 with TRBJ2-7, with a possible D match to TRBD2 (6 bases). The CDR3 protein is CASKTGRGFYEQYF. Here the CDR3 DNA reads TGTGCCAGCAAGACCGGGAGAGGGTTCTACGAGCAGTACTTC.